Here is one T cell receptor (beta chain) with its context. Its antigen is unknown. This sample stems from a study of PD-1 blockade in mismatch repair-deficient tumors. Looking at the study overall: Enrolled 2013-2016, patients had progressing, pretreated mismatch repair-deficient cancers of 12 types.

Measured with immunoSEQ multiplex PCR; TCRdb has only the in-frame clones, and not every one. The sample records roughly 120,000 clones, around three quarters being singletons. Study-wide results and limits: After pembrolizumab, tumor-resident clones rose rapidly, then generally contracted before radiologic responses.

A few pembrolizumab responders had their TCRs sequenced. This material consisted of peripheral blood, taken about 13 months after starting pembrolizumab. The sequence was collected from an adult with mismatch repair-deficient cancer.

CDR3 sequence reads: CASMEGMNTEAFF. In nucleotides, the CDR3 is TGTGCCAGTATGGAGGGGATGAACACTGAAGCTTTCTTT. The chain links TRBV19 to TRBJ1-1; the D gene is possibly TRBD1 (5 bases). The CDR3 consists of 13 residues. V lost 7 bases to trimming and J lost 0 bases, with 9 bases between them. CDR1 and CDR2 (germline): LNHDA, SQIVND (reference sequence).